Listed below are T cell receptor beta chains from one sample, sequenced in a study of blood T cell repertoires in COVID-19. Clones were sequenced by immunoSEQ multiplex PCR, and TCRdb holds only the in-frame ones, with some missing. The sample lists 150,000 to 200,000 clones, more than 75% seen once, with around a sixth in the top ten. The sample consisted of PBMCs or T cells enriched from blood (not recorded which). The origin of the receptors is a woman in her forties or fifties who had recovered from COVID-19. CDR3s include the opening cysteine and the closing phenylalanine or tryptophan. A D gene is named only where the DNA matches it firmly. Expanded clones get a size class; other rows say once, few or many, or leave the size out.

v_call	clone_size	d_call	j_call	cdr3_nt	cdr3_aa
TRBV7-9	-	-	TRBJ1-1	TGTGCCAGCAGCTATGGGAGCACTGAAGCTTTCTTT	CASSYGSTEAFF
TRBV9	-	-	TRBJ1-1	TGTGCCAGCAGCGCCGGTGGGCGAGGAGACTACTCTGAAGCTTTCTTT	CASSAGGRGDYSEAFF
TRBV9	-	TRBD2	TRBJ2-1	TGTGCCAGCAGCGCGTTCAGCGGGAGATCCTACAATGAGCAGTTCTTC	CASSAFSGRSYNEQFF
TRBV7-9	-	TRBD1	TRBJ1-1	TGTGCCAGCAGCTTTCCTCGACAGGGGGAGAACACTGAAGCTTTCTTT	CASSFPRQGENTEAFF
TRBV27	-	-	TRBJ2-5	TGTGCCAGCAGTTTTCTCAGGGCCCGAGAGACCCAGTACTTC	CASSFLRARETQYF
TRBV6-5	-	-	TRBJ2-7	TGTGCCAGCAGTTACTCGACCGCCGGGGGAACCTACGAGCAGTACTTC	CASSYSTAGGTYEQYF
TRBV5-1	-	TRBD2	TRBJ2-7	TGCGCCAGCAGAAAACCGGGACTAGCTTCCCTCGAGCAGTACTTC	CASRKPGLASLEQYF
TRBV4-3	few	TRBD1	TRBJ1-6	TGCGCCAGCAGCCACCTCGACAGGGATAATTCACCCCTCCACTTT	CASSHLDRDNSPLHF
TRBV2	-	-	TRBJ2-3	TGTGCCAGCAGTTCGCCGACTTCTAGCCCAAGCACAGATACGCAGTATTTT	CASSSPTSSPSTDTQYF
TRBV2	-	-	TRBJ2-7	TGTGCCAGCAGGGCGGGCCACTCCTACGAGCAGTACTTC	CASRAGHSYEQYF
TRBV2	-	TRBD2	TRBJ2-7	TGTGCCAGCAACCCCGGGACTAGCGGGAGGGCCTTCAACGAGCAGTACTTC	CASNPGTSGRAFNEQYF
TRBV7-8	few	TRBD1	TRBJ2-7	TGTGCCAGCAGCACGCAGGGGGCATTTTCCCCCGAGCAGTACTTC	CASSTQGAFSPEQYF
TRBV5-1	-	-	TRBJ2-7	TGCGCCAGCAGCTTGGCCCCCGGGTACGAGCAGTACTTC	CASSLAPGYEQYF
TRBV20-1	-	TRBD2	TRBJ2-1	TGCAGTGCTAGTGAAGCGGGAGGGCTCACAGATGAGCAGTTCTTC	CSASEAGGLTDEQFF
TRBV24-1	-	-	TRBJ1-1	TGTGCCACCAGCGCTGGACACATGAACACTGAAGCTTTCTTT	CATSAGHMNTEAFF
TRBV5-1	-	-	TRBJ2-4	TGCGCCAGCAGCTTGGACAGGGCCAAAAACATTCAGTACTTC	CASSLDRAKNIQYF
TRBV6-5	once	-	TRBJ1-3	TGTGCGTCAAGACAGAGCTCTGGAAACACCATATATTTT	CASRQSSGNTIYF
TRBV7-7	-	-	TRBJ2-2	TGTGCCAGCAGCAGCGGCGGGAAACTATCGGGGGAGCTGTTTTTT	CASSSGGKLSGELFF
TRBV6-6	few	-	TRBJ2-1	TGTGCCAGCAGTCCTAATAGGGGGACCGGGAAGTTGAATGAGCAGTTCTTC	CASSPNRGTGKLNEQFF
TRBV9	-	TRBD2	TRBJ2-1	TGTGCCAGCAGCGTAGGAGTAGCGGGAGCTGGCAATGAGCAGTTCTTC	CASSVGVAGAGNEQFF
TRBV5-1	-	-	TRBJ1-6	TGCGCCAGCAGCTTGTCTGATAATTCACCCCTCCACTTT	CASSLSDNSPLHF
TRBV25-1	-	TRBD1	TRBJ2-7	TGTGCCAGCATAGGGACAGATCACTACGAGCAGTACTTC	CASIGTDHYEQYF
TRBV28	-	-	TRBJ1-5	TGTGCCAGCAACCTCAGGGGTCAGCCCCAGCATTTT	CASNLRGQPQHF
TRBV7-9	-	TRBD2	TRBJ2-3	TGTGCCAGCAGCGGACGGGAGGGCACAGATACGCAGTATTTT	CASSGREGTDTQYF
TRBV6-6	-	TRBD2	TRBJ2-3	TGTGCCAGCAGCCCCGGACTAGCGGGAGGGCCAGATACGCAGTATTTT	CASSPGLAGGPDTQYF
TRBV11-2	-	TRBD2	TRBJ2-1	TGTGCCAGCAGCTTAATAGCGGGAGGCTACAATGAGCAGTTCTTC	CASSLIAGGYNEQFF
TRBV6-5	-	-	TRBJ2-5	TGTGCCAGCAGCCGTCCCAGTGAGGCCCAGTACTTC	CASSRPSEAQYF
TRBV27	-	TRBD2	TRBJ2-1	TGTGCCAGCACCCAGCAGGGCGGGAGCTTCGCAGGTAATGAGCAGTTCTTC	CASTQQGGSFAGNEQFF